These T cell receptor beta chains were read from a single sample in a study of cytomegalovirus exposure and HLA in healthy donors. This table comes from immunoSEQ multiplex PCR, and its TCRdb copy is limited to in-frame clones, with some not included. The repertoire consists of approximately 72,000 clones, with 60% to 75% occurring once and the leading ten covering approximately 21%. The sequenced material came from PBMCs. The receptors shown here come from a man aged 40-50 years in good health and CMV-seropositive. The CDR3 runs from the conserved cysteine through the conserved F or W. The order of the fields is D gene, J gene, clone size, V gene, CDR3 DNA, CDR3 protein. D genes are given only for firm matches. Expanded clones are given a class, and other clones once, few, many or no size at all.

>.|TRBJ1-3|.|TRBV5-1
TGCGCCAGCAGAACCGGGAGCTCTGGAAACACCATATATTTT
CASRTGSSGNTIYF
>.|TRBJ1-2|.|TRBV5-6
TGTGCCAGCAGCGTCGGACAGAATGGCTACACCTTC
CASSVGQNGYTF
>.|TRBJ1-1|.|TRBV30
TGTGCCTGGAGTGTATCGGGGGGATCTGAAGCTTTCTTT
CAWSVSGGSEAFF
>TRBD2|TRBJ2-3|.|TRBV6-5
TGTGCCACGAGGACTAGCGAATTGATAGATACGCAGTATTTT
CATRTSELIDTQYF
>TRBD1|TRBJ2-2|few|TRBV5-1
TGCGCCAGTTACCGGGACAGGGGTCCCACCGGGGAGCTGTTTTTT
CASYRDRGPTGELFF
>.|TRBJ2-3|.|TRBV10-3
TGTGCCACCAAAGATCGGAAGGACAGTCGCACAGATACGCAGTATTTT
CATKDRKDSRTDTQYF
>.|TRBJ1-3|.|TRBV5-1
TGCGCCAGCAGCTTGGAAGGCAGGCCGAGCTCTGGAAACACCATATATTTT
CASSLEGRPSSGNTIYF
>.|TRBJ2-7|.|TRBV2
TGTGCCAGCAGGTATAACGCGGCCTACGAGCAGTACTTC
CASRYNAAYEQYF
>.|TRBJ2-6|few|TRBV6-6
TGTGCCAGCAGTCACTTAGTAGAAGGGGCCAACGTCCTGACTTTC
CASSHLVEGANVLTF
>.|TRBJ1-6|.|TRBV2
TGTGCCAGCAGTAGGACAGTTAATTCACCCCTCCACTTT
CASSRTVNSPLHF
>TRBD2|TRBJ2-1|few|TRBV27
TGTGCCAGCAGCCCTCTAGCGGGGGCCTACAATGAGCAGTTCTTC
CASSPLAGAYNEQFF
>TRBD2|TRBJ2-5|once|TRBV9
TGTGCCAGCAGCGTGAGCCCTAGCGGTCAAGAGACCCAGTACTTC
CASSVSPSGQETQYF
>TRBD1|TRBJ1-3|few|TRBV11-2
TGTGCCAGCAGCTCGGGACAGGGGGCGATCGGAAACACCATATATTTT
CASSSGQGAIGNTIYF
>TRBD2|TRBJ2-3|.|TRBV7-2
TGTGCCAGCAGCTCGTCGGGCGGGGGACTAGGGGATACGCAGTATTTT
CASSSSGGGLGDTQYF
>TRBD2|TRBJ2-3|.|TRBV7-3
TGTGCCAGCAGCTTCGGGACTAGCGGGGGGGCTAGCACAGATACGCAGTATTTT
CASSFGTSGGASTDTQYF
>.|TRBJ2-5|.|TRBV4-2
TGTGCCAGCAGCCAAGGTATTAGCCAGGGAGGAGAGACCCAGTACTTC
CASSQGISQGGETQYF
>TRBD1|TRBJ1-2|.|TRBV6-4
TGTGCCAGCAGCGCTACAGGGGCTTCCCTGTATGGCTACACCTTC
CASSATGASLYGYTF
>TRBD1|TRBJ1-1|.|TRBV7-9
TGTGCCAGCAGCTTGACAGGGATGAACACTGAAGCTTTCTTT
CASSLTGMNTEAFF
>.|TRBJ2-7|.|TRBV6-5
TGTGCCAGCAGTTACTCGGAGGGCAGACACTACGAGCAGTACTTC
CASSYSEGRHYEQYF
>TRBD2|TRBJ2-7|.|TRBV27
TGTGCCAGCAGTCCTAGCGGGGGGTCCTCCTACGAGCAGTACTTC
CASSPSGGSSYEQYF
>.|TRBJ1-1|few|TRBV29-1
TGCAGCGGGGGCACGAACACTGAAGCTTTCTTT
CSGGTNTEAFF
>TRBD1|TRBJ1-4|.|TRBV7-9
TGTGCCAGCAGCTTAGTGCAGGGGGCTGGGGAAAAACTGTTTTTT
CASSLVQGAGEKLFF
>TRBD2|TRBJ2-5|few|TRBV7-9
TGTGCCAGCAGCTTCGGAGTAGCGGGGCGACAAGAGACCCAGTACTTC
CASSFGVAGRQETQYF
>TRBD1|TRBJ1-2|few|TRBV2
TGTGCCAGCAGGCAGGGGGCAACCCTATTCTACTATGGCTACACCTTC
CASRQGATLFYYGYTF
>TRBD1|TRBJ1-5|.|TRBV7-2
TGTGCCAGCAGCAGGACAGGGAACAATCAGCCCCAGCATTTT
CASSRTGNNQPQHF
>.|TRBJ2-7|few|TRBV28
TGTGCCAGCAGCCCGAAGACAAACTCCTACGAGCAGTACTTC
CASSPKTNSYEQYF
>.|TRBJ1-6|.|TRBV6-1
TGTGCCAGCAGTGAAACGGACGCCGGAGGTTCACCCCTCCACTTT
CASSETDAGGSPLHF
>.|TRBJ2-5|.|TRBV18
TGTGCCAGCTCACGATCCGGGGTCCAAGAGACCCAGTACTTC
CASSRSGVQETQYF
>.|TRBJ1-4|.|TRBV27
TGTGCCAGCAGTTTGGTGCAGGGAGGCGAAAAACTGTTTTTT
CASSLVQGGEKLFF
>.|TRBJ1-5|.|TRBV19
TGTGCCAGTAGTATAGTGTACACCCAATATAGCAATCAGCCCCAGCATTTT
CASSIVYTQYSNQPQHF
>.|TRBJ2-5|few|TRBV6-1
TGTGCCAGCAGTGATTCAGGAAGCCGAGAGACCCAGTACTTC
CASSDSGSRETQYF
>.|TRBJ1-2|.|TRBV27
TGTGCCAGCAGTAGCCGGGACAAGGGAATCTATGGCTACACCTTC
CASSSRDKGIYGYTF
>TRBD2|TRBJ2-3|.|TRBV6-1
TGTGCCAGCAGTGAGAAAACGACTAGCGGGGGGGCCACAGATACGCAGTATTTT
CASSEKTTSGGATDTQYF
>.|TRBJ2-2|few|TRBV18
TGTGCCAGCTCCCGCGCGGCCGGGGAGCTGTTTTTT
CASSRAAGELFF
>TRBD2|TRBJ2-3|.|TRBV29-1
TGCAGCGTTGAAGGTCTAGCGGGAACCACAGATACGCAGTATTTT
CSVEGLAGTTDTQYF
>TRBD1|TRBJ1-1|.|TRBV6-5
TGTGCCAGCAGTACCGGACAGGGGAGGGGCACTGAAGCCTTCTTT
CASSTGQGRGTEAFF